This T cell receptor (beta chain) was profiled in a study of spatial heterogeneity in lung cancer. About the research overall: Compared with alpha-chain sequences, beta-chain sequences were consistently detected in greater numbers.

The germline V gene encodes CDR1 SGHDN and CDR2 FVKESK. There are 16 residues in the CDR3. V lost 3 bases to trimming and J lost 5 bases; unmatched junction nucleotides: 8. TCRdb called the 5' RACE reads again in MiXCR, with one record for every CDR3 protein. The sample consists of over 10,000 distinct CDR3 sequences, 14% of them appearing once. This clonotype counts as medium-sized. The time point here: sample taken at primary tumor resection. Researchers sequenced whole RNA taken from tumor, nontumor lung or frozen PBMC without sorting. The genes are TRBV14 and TRBJ2-1; 9 bases are shared with TRBD1. The TCR comes from a male donor with early-stage non-small cell lung cancer. The material sequenced was PBMCs, taken at surgery. The CDR3, as DNA: TGTGCCAGCAGCCACGTCCCGGGACAGGGTGACAATGAGCAGTTCTTC. It translates to CASSHVPGQGDNEQFF. Full variable domain (remainder filled in from reference TRBV14 and TRBJ2-1): EAGVTQFPSHSVIEKGQTVTLRCDPISGHDNLYWYRRVMGKEIKFLLHFVKESKQDESGMPNNRFLAERTGGTYSTLKVQPAELEDSGVYFCASSHVPGQGDNEQFFGPGTRLTVL.